What follows are 4 T cell receptor beta chains derived from one specimen sequenced in a study of shared clonotypes between healthy human individuals. Profiled with immunoSEQ multiplex PCR; TCRdb holds only in-frame clones, not every one. This table holds approximately 720,000 clones, 90% to 95% found once. CD45RO-negative, CCR7-positively selected cells formed the naive CD8 fraction, excluding terminally differentiated effector memory CD45RA+ cells. The specimen was naive CD8+ T cells sorted from blood. These receptors came from a man aged 30 to 39 in good health.

This clone occurred a few times. The chain uses TRBV9 and TRBJ2-3, with 9 bases lining up with TRBD2. Germline-derived CDR1 and CDR2 are SGDLS and YYNGEE. The trim removed 6 bases at V and 5 bases at J, leaving 10 bases unmatched. The CDR3 runs 15 residues. CDR3 bases: TGTGCCAGCACTAGTAGCGGGAGTGGTGTAGATACGCAGTATTTT. Amino acids: CASTSSGSGVDTQYF.

The chain couples TRBV7-2 to TRBJ2-1; TRBD2 matches at 11 bases. Germline values: CDR1 SGHTA, CDR2 FQGNSA. The ends lost 1 base at V and 7 bases at J; junction bases unmatched: 9. This CDR3 contains 17 residues. This CDR3 is CASSLEALAGGWNEQFF. The CDR3 coding sequence is TGTGCCAGCAGCTTAGAAGCCCTAGCGGGAGGCTGGAATGAGCAGTTCTTC.

V gene TRBV13 combines with J gene TRBJ2-1, with TRBD2 identical over 13 bases. V shed 5 bases and J 9 bases; nucleotides not matched to a gene: 7. CDR1 and CDR2 (germline): PRHDT, FYEKMQ (reference sequence). This CDR3 is 15 amino acids long. The CDR3 protein is CASSPLAGGPGEQFF. The CDR3 DNA follows: TGTGCCAGCAGCCCACTAGCGGGAGGGCCTGGTGAGCAGTTCTTC. The full variable domain, in which reference TRBV13 and TRBJ2-1 provide the parts outside the CDR3, is AAGVIQSPRHLIKEKRETATLKCYPIPRHDTVYWYQQGPGQDPQFLISFYEKMQSDKGSIPDRFSAQQFSDYHSELNMSSLELGDSALYFCASSPLAGGPGEQFFGPGTRLTVL.

This chain links TRBV27 with TRBJ2-3; D ambiguous. Germline lookup yields CDR1 MNHEY and CDR2 SMNVEV (reference sequence). This CDR3 region has 16 residues. Trimming cost V 0 bases and J 4 bases, with 14 bases left between them. The CDR3 bases are TGTGCCAGCAGTTTATCACCTCTTCCTGCGCCAGATACGCAGTATTTT. As protein: CASSLSPLPAPDTQYF.